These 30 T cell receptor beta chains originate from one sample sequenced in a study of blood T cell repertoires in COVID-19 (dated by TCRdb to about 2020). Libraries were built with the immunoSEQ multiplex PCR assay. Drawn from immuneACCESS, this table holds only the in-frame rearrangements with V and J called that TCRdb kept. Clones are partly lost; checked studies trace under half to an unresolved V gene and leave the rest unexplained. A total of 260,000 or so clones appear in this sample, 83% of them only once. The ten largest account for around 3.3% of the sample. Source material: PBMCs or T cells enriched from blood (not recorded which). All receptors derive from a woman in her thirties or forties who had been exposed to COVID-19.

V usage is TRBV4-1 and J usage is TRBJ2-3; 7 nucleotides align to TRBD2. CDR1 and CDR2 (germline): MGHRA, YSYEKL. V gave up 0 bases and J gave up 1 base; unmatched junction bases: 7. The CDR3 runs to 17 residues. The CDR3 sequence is CASSQEGSLAGTDTQYF. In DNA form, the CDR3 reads TGCGCCAGCAGCCAAGAAGGGTCCCTAGCGGGCACAGATACGCAGTATTTT.

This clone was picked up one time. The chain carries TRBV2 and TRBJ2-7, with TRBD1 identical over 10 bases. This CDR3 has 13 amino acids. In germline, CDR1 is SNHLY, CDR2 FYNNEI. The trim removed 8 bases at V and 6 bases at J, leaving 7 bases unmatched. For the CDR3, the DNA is TGTGCCAGCCGCCAGGGGGACAGGGGCGAGCAGTACTTC. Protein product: CASRQGDRGEQYF. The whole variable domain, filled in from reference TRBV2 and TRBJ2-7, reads EPEVTQTPSHQVTQMGQEVILRCVPISNHLYFYWYRQILGQKVEFLVSFYNNEISEKSEIFDDQFSVERPDGSNFTLKIRSTKLEDSAMYFCASRQGDRGEQYFGPGTRLTVT.

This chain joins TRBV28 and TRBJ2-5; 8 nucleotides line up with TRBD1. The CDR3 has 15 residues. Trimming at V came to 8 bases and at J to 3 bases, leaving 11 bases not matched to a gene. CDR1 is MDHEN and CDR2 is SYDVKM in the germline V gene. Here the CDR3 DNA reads TGTGCCAGCCGCCCCGACAGGGGAACTAAAGAGACCCAGTACTTC. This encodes CASRPDRGTKETQYF.

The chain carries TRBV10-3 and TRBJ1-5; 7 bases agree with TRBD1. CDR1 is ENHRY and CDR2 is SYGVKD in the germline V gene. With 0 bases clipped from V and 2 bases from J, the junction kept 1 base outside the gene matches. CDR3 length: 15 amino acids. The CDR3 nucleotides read TGTGCCATCAGTGAGTCTCAGGGGGGCAATCAGCCCCAGCATTTT. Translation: CAISESQGGNQPQHF.

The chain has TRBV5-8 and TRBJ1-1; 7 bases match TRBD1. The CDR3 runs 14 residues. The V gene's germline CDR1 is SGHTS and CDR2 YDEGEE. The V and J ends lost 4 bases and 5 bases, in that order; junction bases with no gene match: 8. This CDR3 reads CASSTYRGRTEAFF. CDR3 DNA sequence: TGTGCCAGCAGCACCTACAGGGGTAGGACTGAAGCTTTCTTT.

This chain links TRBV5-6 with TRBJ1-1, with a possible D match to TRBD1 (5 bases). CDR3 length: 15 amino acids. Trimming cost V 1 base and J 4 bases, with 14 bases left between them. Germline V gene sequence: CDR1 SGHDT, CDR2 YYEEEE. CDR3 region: CASSLRRGWGTEAFF. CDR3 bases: TGTGCCAGCAGCTTGAGGAGGGGATGGGGCACTGAAGCTTTCTTT.

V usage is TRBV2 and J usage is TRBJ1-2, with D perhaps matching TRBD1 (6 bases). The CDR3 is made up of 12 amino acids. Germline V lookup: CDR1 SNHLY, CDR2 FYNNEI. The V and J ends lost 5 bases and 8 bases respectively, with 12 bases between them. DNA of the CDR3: TGTGCCAGCAGTACTACTCAGGGGGGCTACACCTTC. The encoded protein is CASSTTQGGYTF.

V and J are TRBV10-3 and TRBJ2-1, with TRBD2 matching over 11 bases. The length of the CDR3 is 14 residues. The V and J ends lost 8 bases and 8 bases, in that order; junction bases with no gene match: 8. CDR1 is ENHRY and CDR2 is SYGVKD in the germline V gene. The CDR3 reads CAIGLLAGADEQFF. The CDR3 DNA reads TGTGCCATCGGTTTACTAGCGGGGGCTGATGAGCAGTTCTTC.

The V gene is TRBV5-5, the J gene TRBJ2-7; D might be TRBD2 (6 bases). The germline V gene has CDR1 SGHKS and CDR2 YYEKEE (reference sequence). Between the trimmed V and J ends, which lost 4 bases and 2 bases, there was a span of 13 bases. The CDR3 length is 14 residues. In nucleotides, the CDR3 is TGTGCCAGCAGCCCCGGGACTGGGGCCTACGAGCAGTACTTC. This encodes CASSPGTGAYEQYF.

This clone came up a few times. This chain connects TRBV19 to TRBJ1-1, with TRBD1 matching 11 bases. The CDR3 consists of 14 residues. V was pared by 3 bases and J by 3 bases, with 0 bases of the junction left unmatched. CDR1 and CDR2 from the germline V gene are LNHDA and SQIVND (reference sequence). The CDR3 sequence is CASSMGQGDTEAFF. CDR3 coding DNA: TGTGCCAGTAGTATGGGACAGGGGGACACTGAAGCTTTCTTT.

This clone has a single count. CDR3 protein: CASTQGYSPLHF. The DNA of the CDR3 is TGTGCCAGCACGCAGGGGTATTCACCCCTCCACTTT. This chain links TRBV28 with TRBJ1-6; weak D call: TRBD1 (6 bases). This CDR3 has 12 residues. V was shortened by 7 bases and J by 8 bases, with 9 bases between the two germline ends. Germline V CDR1 and CDR2: MDHEN, SYDVKM. The full variable domain, its missing parts supplied by reference TRBV28 and TRBJ1-6, is DVKVTQSSRYLVKRTGEKVFLECVQDMDHENMFWYRQDPGLGLRLIYFSYDVKMKEKGDIPEGYSVSREKKERFSLILESASTNQTSMYLCASTQGYSPLHFGNGTRLTVT.

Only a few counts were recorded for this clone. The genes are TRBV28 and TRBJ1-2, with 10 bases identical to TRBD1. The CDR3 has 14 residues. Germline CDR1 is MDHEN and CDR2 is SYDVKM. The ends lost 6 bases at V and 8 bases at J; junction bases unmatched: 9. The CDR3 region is CASSSTGTGEGYTF. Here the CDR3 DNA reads TGTGCCAGCAGCTCGACCGGGACAGGGGAGGGCTACACCTTC.

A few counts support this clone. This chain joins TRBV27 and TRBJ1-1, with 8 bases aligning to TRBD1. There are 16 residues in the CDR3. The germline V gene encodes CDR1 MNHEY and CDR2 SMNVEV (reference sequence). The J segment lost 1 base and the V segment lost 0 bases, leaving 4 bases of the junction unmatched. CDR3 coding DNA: TGTGCCAGCAGTTTATCCCCGACAGGGGCGAACACTGAAGCTTTCTTT. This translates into CASSLSPTGANTEAFF.

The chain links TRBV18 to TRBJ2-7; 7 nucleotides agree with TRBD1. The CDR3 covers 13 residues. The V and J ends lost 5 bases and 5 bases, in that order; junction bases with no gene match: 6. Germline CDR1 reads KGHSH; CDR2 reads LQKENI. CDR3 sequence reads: CASSVGTVHEQYF. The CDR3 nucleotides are TGTGCCAGCTCAGTCGGGACAGTCCACGAGCAGTACTTC.

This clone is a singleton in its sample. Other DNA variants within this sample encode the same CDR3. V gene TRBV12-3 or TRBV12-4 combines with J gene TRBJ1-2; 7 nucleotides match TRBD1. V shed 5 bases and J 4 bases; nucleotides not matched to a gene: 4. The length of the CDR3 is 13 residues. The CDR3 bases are TGTGCCAGCAGTCTAGGGGGCAGCTATGGCTACACCTTC. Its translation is CASSLGGSYGYTF.

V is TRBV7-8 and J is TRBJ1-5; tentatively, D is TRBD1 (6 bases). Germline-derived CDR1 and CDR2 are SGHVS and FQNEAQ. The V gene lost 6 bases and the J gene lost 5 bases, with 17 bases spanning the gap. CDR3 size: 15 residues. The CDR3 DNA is TGTGCCAGCAGTTTTACCTCAGGGGCCGATCAGCCCCAGCATTTT. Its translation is CASSFTSGADQPQHF.

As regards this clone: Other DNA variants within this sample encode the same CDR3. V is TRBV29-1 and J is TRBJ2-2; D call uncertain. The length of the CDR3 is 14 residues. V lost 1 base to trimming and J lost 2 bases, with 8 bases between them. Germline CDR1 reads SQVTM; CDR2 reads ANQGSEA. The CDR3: CSVEAGRNTGELFF. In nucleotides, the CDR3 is TGCAGCGTTGAAGCAGGCAGAAACACCGGGGAGCTGTTTTTT.

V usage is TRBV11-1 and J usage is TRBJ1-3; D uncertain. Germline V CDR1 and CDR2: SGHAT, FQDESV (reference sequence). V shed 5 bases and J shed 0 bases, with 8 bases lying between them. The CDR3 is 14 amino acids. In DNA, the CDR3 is TGTGCCAGCAGCCCGGGGATCTCTGGAAACACCATATATTTT. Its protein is CASSPGISGNTIYF.

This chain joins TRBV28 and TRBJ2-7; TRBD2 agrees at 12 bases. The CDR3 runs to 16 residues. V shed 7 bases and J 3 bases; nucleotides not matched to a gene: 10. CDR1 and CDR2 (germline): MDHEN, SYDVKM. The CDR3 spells CASTLGTSGLYYEQYF. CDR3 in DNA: TGTGCCAGCACCTTAGGGACTAGCGGGCTATACTACGAGCAGTACTTC.

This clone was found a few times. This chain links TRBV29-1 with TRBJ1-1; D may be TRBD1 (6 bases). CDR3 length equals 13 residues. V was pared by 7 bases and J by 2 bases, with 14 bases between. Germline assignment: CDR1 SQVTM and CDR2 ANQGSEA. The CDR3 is CSGIRGLNTEAFF. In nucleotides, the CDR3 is TGCAGCGGGATAAGGGGGTTAAACACTGAAGCTTTCTTT.

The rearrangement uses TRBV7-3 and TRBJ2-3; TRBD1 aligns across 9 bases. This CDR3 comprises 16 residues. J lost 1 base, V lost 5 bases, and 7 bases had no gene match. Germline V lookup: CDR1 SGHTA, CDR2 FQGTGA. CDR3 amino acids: CASSLGTGSRTDTQYF. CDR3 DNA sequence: TGTGCCAGCAGCCTCGGGACAGGGAGTCGCACAGATACGCAGTATTTT.

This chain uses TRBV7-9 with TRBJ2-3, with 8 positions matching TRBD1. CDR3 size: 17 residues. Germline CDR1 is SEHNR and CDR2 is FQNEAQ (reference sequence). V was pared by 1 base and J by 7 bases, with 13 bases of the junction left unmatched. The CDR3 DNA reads TGTGCCAGCAGCTTAGTAACAGCGGACAGGGTGGGCCATACGCAGTATTTT. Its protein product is CASSLVTADRVGHTQYF.

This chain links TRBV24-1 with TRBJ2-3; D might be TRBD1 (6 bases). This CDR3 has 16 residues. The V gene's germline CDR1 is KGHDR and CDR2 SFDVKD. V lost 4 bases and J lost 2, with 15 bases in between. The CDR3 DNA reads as TGTGCCACCAGTGAGGAACAGGGCGCTAACACAGATACGCAGTATTTT. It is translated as CATSEEQGANTDTQYF.

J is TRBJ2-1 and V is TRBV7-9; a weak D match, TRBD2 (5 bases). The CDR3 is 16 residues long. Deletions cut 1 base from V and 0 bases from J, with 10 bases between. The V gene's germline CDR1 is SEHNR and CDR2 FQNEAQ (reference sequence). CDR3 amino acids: CASSLGGFSSYNEQFF. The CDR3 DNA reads TGTGCCAGCAGCTTAGGAGGGTTTAGCTCCTACAATGAGCAGTTCTTC.

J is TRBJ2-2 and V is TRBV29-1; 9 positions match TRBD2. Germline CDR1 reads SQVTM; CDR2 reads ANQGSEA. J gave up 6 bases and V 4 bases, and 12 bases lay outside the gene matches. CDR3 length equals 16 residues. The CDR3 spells CSVARGAGGTPGELFF. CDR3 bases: TGCAGCGTTGCCAGGGGAGCGGGGGGTACCCCCGGGGAGCTGTTTTTT.

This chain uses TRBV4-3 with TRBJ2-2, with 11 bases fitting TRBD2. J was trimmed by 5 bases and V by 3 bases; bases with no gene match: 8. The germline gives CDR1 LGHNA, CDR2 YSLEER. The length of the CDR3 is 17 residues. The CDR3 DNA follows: TGCGCCAGCAGCCATTATAGCGGGGGGGCCTGGACCGGGGAGCTGTTTTTT. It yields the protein CASSHYSGGAWTGELFF.

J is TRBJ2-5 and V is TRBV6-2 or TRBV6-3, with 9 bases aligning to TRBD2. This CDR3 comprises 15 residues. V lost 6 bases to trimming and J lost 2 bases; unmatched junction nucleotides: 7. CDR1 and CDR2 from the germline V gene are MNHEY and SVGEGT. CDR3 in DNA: TGTGCCAGCAGCGCGGGGGGGACCAGACAAGAGACCCAGTACTTC. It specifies CASSAGGTRQETQYF.

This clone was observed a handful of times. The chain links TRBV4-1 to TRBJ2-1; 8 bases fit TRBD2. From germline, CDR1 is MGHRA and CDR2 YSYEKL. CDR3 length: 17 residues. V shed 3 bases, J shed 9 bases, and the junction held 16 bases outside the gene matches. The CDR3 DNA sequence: TGCGCCAGCAGCCAGGATTGGGGAGCGGGGGCCCTTGGTGAGCAGTTCTTC. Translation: CASSQDWGAGALGEQFF.

The CDR3 DNA is TGTGCCAGCAGTTTTTCTCCGGCTGAAGCTTTCTTT. It encodes CASSFSPAEAFF. The rearrangement links TRBV12-3 or TRBV12-4 to TRBJ1-1, with D uncertain. The V gene lost 3 bases and the J gene lost 6 bases, with 8 bases spanning the gap. This CDR3 contains 12 residues.

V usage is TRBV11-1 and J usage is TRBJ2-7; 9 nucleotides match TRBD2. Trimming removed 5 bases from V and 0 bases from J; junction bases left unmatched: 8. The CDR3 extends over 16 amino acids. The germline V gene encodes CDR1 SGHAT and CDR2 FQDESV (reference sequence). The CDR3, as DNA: TGTGCCAGCAGCCCGATCGGTAGCGGGGGCTCCTACGAGCAGTACTTC. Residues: CASSPIGSGGSYEQYF.